These T cell receptor beta chains were read from a single sample in a study of blood T cell repertoires in COVID-19. The assay was immunoSEQ multiplex PCR, and TCRdb's table has in-frame clones only and misses some. The sample includes 53,000 or so clones, roughly three quarters of them seen just once. Input material: peripheral blood. The receptors were sampled from a human donor with active or convalescent COVID-19. The donor label of this sample is uncertain. CDR3s include the opening cysteine and the closing phenylalanine or tryptophan. D genes are given only for firm matches. The size field is filled for only some rows; it gives once, few, many or a size class.

d_call,j_call,clone_size,v_call,cdr3_length,cdr3_aa,cdr3_nt
NA,TRBJ2-1,NA,TRBV3-1/TRBV3-2,15,CASSPRVGAYNEQFF,TGTGCCAGCAGTCCCCGGGTGGGGGCGTACAATGAGCAGTTCTTC
NA,TRBJ2-5,NA,TRBV19,15,CASRETGPSLETQYF,TGTGCCAGTAGGGAAACAGGACCTTCCCTAGAGACCCAGTACTTC
NA,TRBJ2-2,NA,TRBV11-2,15,CASSLDRGGTGELFF,TGTGCCAGCAGCTTAGACCGGGGAGGCACCGGGGAGCTGTTTTTT
TRBD1,TRBJ2-5,NA,TRBV5-1,14,CASSDLGQEETQYF,TGCGCCAGCAGCGACTTAGGACAGGAAGAGACCCAGTACTTC
TRBD2,TRBJ2-3,NA,TRBV3-1/TRBV3-2,15,CASSSRTSGGDTQYF,TGTGCCAGCAGCTCTAGGACTAGCGGGGGAGATACGCAGTATTTT
TRBD2,TRBJ2-4,NA,TRBV5-1,17,CASSLFAEGGSGNIQYF,TGCGCCAGCAGCTTGTTCGCTGAGGGAGGGTCTGGAAACATTCAGTACTTC
NA,TRBJ1-1,NA,TRBV6-1,13,CASSEVRLAEAFF,TGTGCCAGCAGTGAAGTCAGGCTGGCTGAAGCTTTCTTT
NA,TRBJ2-1,NA,TRBV5-1,14,CASSQPSDVSEQFF,TGCGCCAGCAGTCAACCTAGCGACGTCAGTGAGCAGTTCTTC
TRBD2,TRBJ2-2,NA,TRBV7-9,16,CASSLAGTSGAGELFF,TGTGCCAGCAGCTTAGCGGGGACTAGCGGGGCCGGGGAGCTGTTTTTT
NA,TRBJ1-4,NA,TRBV6-5,15,CASSYFGPASGKLFF,TGTGCCAGCAGTTACTTTGGTCCCGCTTCCGGAAAACTGTTTTTT
TRBD2,TRBJ2-2,NA,TRBV24-1,19,CATSARGLAGWDRTGELFF,TGTGCCACCAGTGCAAGAGGGCTAGCGGGCTGGGACCGGACCGGGGAGCTGTTTTTT
NA,TRBJ1-1,NA,TRBV7-9,19,CASSRASGGAGWTNTEAFF,TGTGCCAGCAGCCGCGCTTCTGGGGGGGCGGGCTGGACGAACACTGAAGCTTTCTTT
TRBD2,TRBJ2-7,few,TRBV11-2,15,CASSSLAGGAYEQYF,TGTGCCAGCAGCTCCCTAGCGGGAGGAGCCTACGAGCAGTACTTC
NA,TRBJ2-1,NA,TRBV19,14,CASSIGETYNEQFF,TGTGCCAGTAGTATAGGAGAGACTTACAATGAGCAGTTCTTC
TRBD2,TRBJ2-4,few,TRBV18,18,CASSPRGLAGVVKNIQYF,TGTGCCAGCTCACCAAGGGGGCTAGCGGGAGTAGTCAAAAACATTCAGTACTTC
TRBD1,TRBJ2-5,NA,TRBV24-1,14,CATSDPTGGETQYF,TGTGCCACCAGTGATCCGACAGGGGGGGAGACCCAGTACTTC
TRBD1,TRBJ2-2,NA,TRBV5-1,17,CASSLASGTANTGELFF,TGCGCCAGCAGCTTGGCCTCCGGGACAGCTAACACCGGGGAGCTGTTTTTT
TRBD2,TRBJ2-7,NA,TRBV27,15,CASSFRASGSPPQYF,TGTGCCAGCAGTTTCAGGGCTAGCGGATCCCCGCCTCAGTACTTC
NA,TRBJ2-3,NA,TRBV12-3/TRBV12-4,13,CAAGRASGDTQYF,TGTGCCGCGGGACGGGCTTCCGGAGATACGCAGTATTTT
NA,TRBJ2-6,NA,TRBV11-2,15,CASFLGRGGANVLTF,TGTGCCAGCTTTCTTGGCAGGGGTGGGGCCAACGTCCTGACTTTC
TRBD2,TRBJ2-7,few,TRBV11-1,14,CASRNEREGGEQYF,TGTGCCAGCAGAAACGAGCGGGAGGGCGGCGAGCAGTACTTC
TRBD2,TRBJ2-2,once,TRBV19,18,CASSIDGLAGARTGELFF,TGTGCCAGTAGTATAGACGGACTAGCGGGAGCTCGGACCGGGGAGCTGTTTTTT
TRBD2,TRBJ2-1,NA,TRBV19,17,CASSPRATSGSMVEQFF,TGTGCCAGTAGTCCTAGAGCTACTAGCGGGAGTATGGTTGAGCAGTTCTTC
NA,TRBJ2-3,NA,TRBV9,15,CASSVGSLSTDTQYF,TGTGCCAGCAGCGTAGGGTCCCTAAGCACAGATACGCAGTATTTT
TRBD2,TRBJ2-1,NA,TRBV9,16,CASSVDLAGINNEQFF,TGTGCCAGCAGCGTAGATCTAGCGGGGATAAACAATGAGCAGTTCTTC
TRBD1,TRBJ1-4,NA,TRBV7-2,15,CASSPGQGLNEKLFF,TGTGCCAGCAGCCCGGGACAGGGCCTTAATGAAAAACTGTTTTTT
NA,TRBJ2-6,few,TRBV5-1,15,CASRLLPSGANVLTF,TGCGCCAGCCGACTTCTCCCCTCTGGGGCCAACGTCCTGACTTTC
NA,TRBJ2-3,few,TRBV18,18,CASSPLKRQITSTDTQYF,TGTGCCAGCTCACCCCTAAAAAGACAGATTACTAGCACAGATACGCAGTATTTT
NA,TRBJ1-6,NA,TRBV10-2,14,CAASRDRNISPLHF,TGCGCCGCATCCCGAGACAGGAATATTTCACCCCTCCACTTT
NA,TRBJ2-2,NA,TRBV29-1,17,CSVEERRRHLPTGELFF,TGCAGCGTTGAAGAGAGAAGGCGGCATCTACCCACCGGGGAGCTGTTTTTT
TRBD1,TRBJ2-5,NA,TRBV5-1,16,CASSSTGTGGYETQYF,TGCGCCAGCAGCTCTACCGGGACAGGGGGTTACGAGACCCAGTACTTC
NA,TRBJ1-4,NA,TRBV4-1,13,CASSQGAWVKLFF,TGCGCCAGCAGCCAAGGGGCGTGGGTAAAACTGTTTTTT
TRBD1,TRBJ1-1,NA,TRBV18,14,CASSLAGGHTEAFF,TGTGCCAGCTCACTTGCAGGGGGCCACACTGAAGCTTTCTTT
NA,TRBJ1-4,NA,TRBV3-1/TRBV3-2,15,CASSQDLGRIVKLFF,TGTGCCAGCAGCCAAGATCTCGGGAGGATAGTAAAACTGTTTTTT
TRBD1,TRBJ1-1,NA,TRBV6-5,14,CASRGQAPNTEAFF,TGTGCCAGCAGAGGACAGGCCCCGAACACTGAAGCTTTCTTT
NA,TRBJ1-4,NA,TRBV6-5,13,CASSAARRSELFF,TGTGCCAGCAGCGCGGCTAGGCGTTCGGAACTGTTTTTT
NA,TRBJ2-5,many,TRBV3-1/TRBV3-2,15,CASSPGFASQETQYF,TGTGCCAGCAGCCCAGGGTTCGCGAGCCAAGAGACCCAGTACTTC
NA,TRBJ2-2,NA,TRBV24-1,14,CASRSRALSGELFF,TGTGCCTCTAGGTCCAGGGCACTATCCGGGGAGCTGTTTTTT
TRBD1,TRBJ2-7,NA,TRBV2,15,CASSEGTGGLYEQYF,TGTGCCAGCAGTGAAGGGACAGGGGGTTTGTACGAGCAGTACTTC
TRBD2,TRBJ2-7,NA,TRBV5-1,15,CASSSGLAGAYEQYF,TGCGCCAGCAGCTCGGGACTAGCGGGAGCCTACGAGCAGTACTTC
TRBD1,TRBJ1-6,NA,TRBV6-6,15,CASSLPGTGNSPLHF,TGTGCCAGCAGCCTCCCCGGGACAGGGAACTCACCCCTCCACTTT
TRBD2,TRBJ2-7,NA,TRBV24-1,18,CATSAGLAGPGTPTKQYF,TGTGCCACCAGTGCGGGACTAGCGGGTCCTGGTACACCTACGAAGCAGTACTTC
TRBD2,TRBJ2-3,NA,TRBV2,13,CASETGGSNTQYF,TGTGCCAGCGAGACGGGGGGTTCAAATACGCAGTATTTT
TRBD1,TRBJ2-3,NA,TRBV12-5,14,CASGKGQGSDTQYF,TGTGCTAGTGGTAAGGGACAGGGTTCAGATACGCAGTATTTT
NA,TRBJ2-7,once,TRBV9,13,CASSPSGPYEQYF,TGTGCCAGCAGCCCGAGCGGGCCCTACGAGCAGTACTTC
TRBD2,TRBJ2-1,NA,TRBV19,15,CASSIRTSGDNEQFF,TGTGCCAGTAGTATAAGGACTAGCGGCGACAATGAGCAGTTCTTC
NA,TRBJ2-7,once,TRBV12-3/TRBV12-4,11,CASSGQYEQYF,TGTGCCAGCAGTGGACAGTACGAGCAGTACTTC
TRBD1,TRBJ1-6,NA,TRBV18,14,CASSPGTGRPPLHF,TGTGCCAGCTCACCTGGGACAGGGCGCCCACCCCTCCACTTT
TRBD1,TRBJ2-2,few,TRBV6-6,17,CASSRNRGSANTGELFF,TGTGCCAGCAGTCGCAACAGGGGATCAGCGAACACCGGGGAGCTGTTTTTT
NA,TRBJ2-1,once,TRBV5-1,15,CASSLRQSAYNEQFF,TGCGCCAGCAGCCTCCGACAGAGCGCCTACAATGAGCAGTTCTTC
NA,TRBJ2-3,NA,TRBV6-5,13,CASIMAGTDTQYF,TGTGCCAGTATCATGGCTGGCACAGATACGCAGTATTTT
TRBD2,TRBJ2-3,NA,TRBV2,15,CASSLTSGSRNTQYF,TGTGCCAGCAGTTTAACTAGCGGGAGTAGGAATACGCAGTATTTT